This T cell receptor beta chain was identified in a study of blood T cell repertoires in COVID-19. About the study: Both acute and convalescent COVID-19 samples were obtained from the United States, Italy and Spain.

The CDR3 is 14 amino acids. The V segment lost 4 bases and the J segment 4 bases; nucleotides outside the gene matches: 4. Germline V gene sequence: CDR1 LGHDT, CDR2 YNNKEL (reference sequence). Using immunoSEQ multiplex PCR, the repertoire was profiled, and TCRdb retains in-frame clones only, with some absent. The repertoire holds roughly 410,000 clones, with around 87% as singletons. The chain employs TRBV3-1 (or the pseudogene TRBV3-2) and TRBJ2-5, with 9 bases that match TRBD2. Sequencing was done on a sample of peripheral blood. This clonotype originated in a woman aged 60-70 years with COVID-19, enrolled during active disease. The CDR3 reads CASSPGLARETQYF. The CDR3 nucleotides read TGTGCCAGCAGCCCGGGACTAGCTCGAGAGACCCAGTACTTC.